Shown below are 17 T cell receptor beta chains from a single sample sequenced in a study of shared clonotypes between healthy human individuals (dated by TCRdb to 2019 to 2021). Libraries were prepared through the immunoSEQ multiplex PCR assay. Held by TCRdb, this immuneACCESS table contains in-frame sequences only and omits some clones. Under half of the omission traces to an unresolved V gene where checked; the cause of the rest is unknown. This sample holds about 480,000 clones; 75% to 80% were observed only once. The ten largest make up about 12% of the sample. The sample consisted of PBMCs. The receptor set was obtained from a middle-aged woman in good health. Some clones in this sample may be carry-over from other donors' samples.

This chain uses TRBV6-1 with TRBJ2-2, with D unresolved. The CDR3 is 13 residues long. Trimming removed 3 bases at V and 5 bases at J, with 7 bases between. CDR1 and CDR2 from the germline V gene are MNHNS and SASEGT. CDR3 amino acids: CASSEVQTGELFF. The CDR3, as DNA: TGTGCCAGCAGTGAGGTCCAAACCGGGGAGCTGTTTTTT.

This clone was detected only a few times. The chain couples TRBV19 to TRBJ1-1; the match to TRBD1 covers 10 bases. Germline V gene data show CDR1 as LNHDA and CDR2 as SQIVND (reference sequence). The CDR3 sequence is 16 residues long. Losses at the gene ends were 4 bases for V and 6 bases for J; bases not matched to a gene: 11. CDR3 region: CASSRTGGVLGAEAFF. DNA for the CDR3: TGTGCCAGTAGTAGGACAGGGGGTGTCCTTGGAGCTGAAGCTTTCTTT.

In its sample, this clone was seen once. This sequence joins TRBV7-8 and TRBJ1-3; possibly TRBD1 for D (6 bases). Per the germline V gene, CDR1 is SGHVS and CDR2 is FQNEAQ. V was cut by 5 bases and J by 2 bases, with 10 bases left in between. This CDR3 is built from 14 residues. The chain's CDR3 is CASSQDRTGNTIYF. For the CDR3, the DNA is TGTGCCAGCAGCCAAGACAGGACTGGAAACACCATATATTTT. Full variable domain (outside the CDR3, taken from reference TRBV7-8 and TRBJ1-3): GAGVSQSPRYKVAKRGQDVALRCDPISGHVSLFWYQQALGQGPEFLTYFQNEAQLDKSGLPSDRFFAERPEGSVSTLKIQRTQQEDSAVYLCASSQDRTGNTIYFGEGSWLTVV.

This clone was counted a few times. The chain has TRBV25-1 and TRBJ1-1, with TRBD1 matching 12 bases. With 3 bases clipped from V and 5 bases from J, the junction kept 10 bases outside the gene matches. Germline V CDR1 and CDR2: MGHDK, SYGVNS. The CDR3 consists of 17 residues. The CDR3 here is CASSDDPRDRGRTEAFF. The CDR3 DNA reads TGTGCCAGCAGTGACGATCCGAGGGACAGGGGGCGAACTGAAGCTTTCTTT.

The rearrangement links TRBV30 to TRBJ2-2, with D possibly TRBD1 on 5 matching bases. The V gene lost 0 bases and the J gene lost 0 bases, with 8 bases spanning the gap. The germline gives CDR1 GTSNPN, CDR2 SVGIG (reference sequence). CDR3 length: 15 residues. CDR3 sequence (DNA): TGTGCCTGGAGTGTCGTCAGGGCGAACACCGGGGAGCTGTTTTTT. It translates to CAWSVVRANTGELFF.

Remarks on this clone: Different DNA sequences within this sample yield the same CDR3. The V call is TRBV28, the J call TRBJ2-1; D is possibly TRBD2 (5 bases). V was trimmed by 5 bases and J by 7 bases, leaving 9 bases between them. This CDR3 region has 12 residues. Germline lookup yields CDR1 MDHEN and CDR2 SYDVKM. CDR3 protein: CASSLAGNEQFF. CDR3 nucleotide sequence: TGTGCCAGCAGTCTAGCCGGTAATGAGCAGTTCTTC.

DNA for the CDR3: TGCGCCAGCAGCTTGGCGAGCGGGGGCACTGAGCAGTTCTTC. This encodes CASSLASGGTEQFF. The rearrangement links TRBV5-1 to TRBJ2-1; 8 positions agree with TRBD2. V gave up 0 bases and J gave up 9 bases; unmatched junction bases: 5. Germline V lookup: CDR1 SGHRS, CDR2 YFSETQ. The CDR3 sequence is 14 residues long.

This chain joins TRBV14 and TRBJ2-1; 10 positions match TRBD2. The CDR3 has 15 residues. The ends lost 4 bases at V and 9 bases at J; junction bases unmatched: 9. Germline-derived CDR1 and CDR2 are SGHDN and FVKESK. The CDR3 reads CASSPSGRAFGEQFF. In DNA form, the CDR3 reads TGTGCCAGCAGCCCGAGCGGGAGGGCTTTCGGTGAGCAGTTCTTC.

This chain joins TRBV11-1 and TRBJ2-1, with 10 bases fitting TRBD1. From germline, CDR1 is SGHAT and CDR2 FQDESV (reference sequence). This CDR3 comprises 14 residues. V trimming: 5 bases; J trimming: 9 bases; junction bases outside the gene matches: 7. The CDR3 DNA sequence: TGTGCCAGCAGCCCCGATGGACAGGGGGGTGAGCAGTTCTTC. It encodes CASSPDGQGGEQFF.

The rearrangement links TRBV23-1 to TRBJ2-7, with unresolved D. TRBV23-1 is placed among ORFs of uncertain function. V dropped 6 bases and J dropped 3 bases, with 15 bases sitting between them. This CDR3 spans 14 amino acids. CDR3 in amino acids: CASRPILRIYEQYF. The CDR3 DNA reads TGCGCCAGCAGACCAATATTGAGGATCTACGAGCAGTACTTC.

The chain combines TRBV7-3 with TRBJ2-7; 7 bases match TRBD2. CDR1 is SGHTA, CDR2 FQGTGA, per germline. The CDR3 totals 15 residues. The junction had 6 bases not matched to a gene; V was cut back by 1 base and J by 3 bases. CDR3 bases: TGTGCCAGCAGCTTAAACGTGGGACTAATCTACGAGCAGTACTTC. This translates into CASSLNVGLIYEQYF.

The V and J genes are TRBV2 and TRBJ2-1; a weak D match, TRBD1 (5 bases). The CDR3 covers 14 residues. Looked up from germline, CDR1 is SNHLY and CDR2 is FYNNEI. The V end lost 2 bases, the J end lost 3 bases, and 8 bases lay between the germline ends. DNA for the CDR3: TGTGCCAGCAGTGAAAAAGGGGTCTACAATGAGCAGTTCTTC. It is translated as CASSEKGVYNEQFF.

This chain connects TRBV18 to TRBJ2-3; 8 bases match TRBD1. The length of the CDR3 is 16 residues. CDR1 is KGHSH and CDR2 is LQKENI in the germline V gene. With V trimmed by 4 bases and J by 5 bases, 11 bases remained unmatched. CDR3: CASSLGSAGGKDTQYF. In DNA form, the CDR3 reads TGTGCCAGCTCACTTGGGTCGGCAGGGGGCAAAGATACGCAGTATTTT.

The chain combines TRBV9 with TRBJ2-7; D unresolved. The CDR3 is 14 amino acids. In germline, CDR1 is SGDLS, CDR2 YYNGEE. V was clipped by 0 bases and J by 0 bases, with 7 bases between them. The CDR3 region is CASSVDSYSYEQYF. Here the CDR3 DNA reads TGTGCCAGCAGCGTAGACAGCTACTCCTACGAGCAGTACTTC.

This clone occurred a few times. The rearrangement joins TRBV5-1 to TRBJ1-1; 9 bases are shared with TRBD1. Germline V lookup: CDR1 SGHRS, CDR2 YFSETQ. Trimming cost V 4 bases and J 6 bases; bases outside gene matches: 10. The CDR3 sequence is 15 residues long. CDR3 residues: CASSPDRGGFAEAFF. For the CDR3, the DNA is TGCGCCAGCAGCCCAGACAGGGGGGGATTCGCTGAAGCTTTCTTT.

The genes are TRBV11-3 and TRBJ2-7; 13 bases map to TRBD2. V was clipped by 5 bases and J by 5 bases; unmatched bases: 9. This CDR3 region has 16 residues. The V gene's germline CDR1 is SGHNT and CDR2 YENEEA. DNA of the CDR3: TGTGCCAGCAGCACTCGGACTAGCGGGAGCAGAGACGAGCAGTACTTC. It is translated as CASSTRTSGSRDEQYF.

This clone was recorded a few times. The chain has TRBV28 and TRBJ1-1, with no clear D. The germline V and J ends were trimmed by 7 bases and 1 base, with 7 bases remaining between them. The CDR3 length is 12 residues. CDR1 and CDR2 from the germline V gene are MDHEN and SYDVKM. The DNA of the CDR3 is TGTGCCAGCACAATGACGAACACTGAAGCTTTCTTT. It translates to CASTMTNTEAFF.